The clone carrying this TCR beta chain was detected only once. The antigen is undetermined. Sequencing used immunoSEQ multiplex PCR; TCRdb keeps in-frame clones, though not all of them. Altogether 75,000 to 100,000 clones are present, 95% to 98% being singletons, with the ten largest covering 0.6% to 0.95%. This sample is drawn from a study of cytomegalovirus exposure and HLA in healthy donors. The study's findings and limits: Generally TCR sequences proved uncommon, though certain public TCRs appeared in numerous donors. Cytomegalovirus association was listed for about 170 TCR beta chains. According to reports, the classifier identified cytomegalovirus status with high specificity and sensitivity.

Germline values: CDR1 LNHDA, CDR2 SQIVND (reference sequence). V dropped 5 bases and J dropped 1; count of bases not matched to a gene: 8. This CDR3 spans 16 amino acids. Separate from the 666-subject first cohort, the 120-subject validation cohort was the one that the donors belonged to. The chain uses TRBV19 and TRBJ1-5; 7 bases agree with TRBD1. Sequenced sample: PBMCs. The TCR originated in a man aged 18 to 35 in good health and CMV-seronegative. CDR3 residues: CASSPSTGLSNQPQHF. The CDR3 DNA follows: TGTGCCAGTAGTCCTTCGACAGGGCTAAGCAATCAGCCCCAGCATTTT.